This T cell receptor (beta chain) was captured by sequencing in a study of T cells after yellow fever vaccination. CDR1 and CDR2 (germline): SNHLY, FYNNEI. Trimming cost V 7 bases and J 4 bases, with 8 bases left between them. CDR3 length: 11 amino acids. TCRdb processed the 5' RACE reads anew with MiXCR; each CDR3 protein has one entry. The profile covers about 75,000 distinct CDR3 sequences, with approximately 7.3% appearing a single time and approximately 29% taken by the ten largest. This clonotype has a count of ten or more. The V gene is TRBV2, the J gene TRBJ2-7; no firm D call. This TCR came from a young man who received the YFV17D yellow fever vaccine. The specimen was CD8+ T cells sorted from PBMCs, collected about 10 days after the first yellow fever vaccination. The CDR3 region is CASTVGYEQYF. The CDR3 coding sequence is TGTGCCAGCACCGTAGGGTACGAGCAGTACTTC.